Listed here are 20 T cell receptor beta chains from one sample, sequenced in a study of T cells in Graves' hyperthyroidism and ophthalmopathy. TCR beta CDR3 sequences were amplified from RNA transcripts. First-round RT-PCR of the TCR CDR3 relied on the HTBI primer set. TCRdb reprocessed the multiplex PCR reads with MiXCR, giving one entry per CDR3 protein. Altogether about 400,000 distinct CDR3 sequences are present, around 14% being singletons, with the ten largest covering 32%. The sequencing sample was made of blood. These receptors were obtained from a woman aged 25 to 39 with Graves' hyperthyroidism.

A few counts support this clonotype. The CDR3 spells CASSARSTGGANVLTF. The CDR3 region has the DNA TGTGCCAGCAGCGCCCGGTCCACGGGCGGGGCCAACGTCCTGACTTTC. The chain is built from TRBV9 and TRBJ2-6; D not resolved. Trimming shortened V by 3 bases and J by 4 bases, and 14 bases separated the two germline ends. Germline assignment: CDR1 SGDLS and CDR2 YYNGEE. This CDR3 comprises 16 residues.

The rearrangement links TRBV5-1 to TRBJ2-2; TRBD2 is a possible D gene (5 bases). The V end lost 2 bases, the J end lost 3 bases, and 11 bases lay between the germline ends. The CDR3 has 15 amino acids. Germline CDR1 is SGHRS and CDR2 is YFSETQ. This CDR3 is CASSFGIKDTGELFF. CDR3 nucleotides: TGCGCCAGCAGCTTCGGGATTAAGGACACCGGGGAGCTGTTTTTT.

This clonotype turned up a few times. V gene TRBV7-9 combines with J gene TRBJ2-4; 9 nucleotides agree with TRBD1. The ends lost 1 base at V and 8 bases at J; junction bases unmatched: 3. The CDR3 sequence is 14 residues long. Germline loops: CDR1 SEHNR, CDR2 FQNEAQ (reference sequence). DNA of the CDR3: TGTGCCAGCAGCTTAGGGGGACAGGGAGACATTCAGTACTTC. Translated: CASSLGGQGDIQYF.

The rearrangement uses TRBV10-3 and TRBJ2-3, with TRBD1 as a possible D gene (6 bases). The CDR3 has 14 residues. V lost 9 bases and J 0 bases, leaving 13 bases between the germline ends. Germline-derived CDR1 and CDR2 are ENHRY and SYGVKD. The CDR3 reads CAITDSHSTDTQYF. CDR3 nucleotides: TGTGCCATTACGGACAGTCATAGCACAGATACGCAGTATTTT.

The chain carries TRBV20-1 and TRBJ2-3; 13 nucleotides agree with TRBD2. After removal of 5 bases from V and 4 bases from J, the junction contained 9 bases not matched to a gene. Germline V CDR1 and CDR2: DFQATT, SNEGSKA (reference sequence). The CDR3 has 16 amino acids. The chain's CDR3 is CSALKGLAGWADTQYF. Here the CDR3 DNA reads TGCAGTGCTCTAAAGGGACTAGCGGGGTGGGCAGATACGCAGTATTTT.

There are many counts of this clonotype. The chain is built from TRBV20-1 and TRBJ2-1; a possible D gene is TRBD2 (6 bases). The CDR3 has 18 amino acids. Trimming left V 0 bases short and J 5 bases short, with 23 bases between. The germline gives CDR1 DFQATT, CDR2 SNEGSKA (reference sequence). CDR3 sequence: CSARDGVFSGESHNEQFF. The CDR3, as DNA: TGCAGTGCTAGAGATGGGGTGTTTTCGGGGGAGTCGCACAATGAGCAGTTCTTC.

The chain combines TRBV9 with TRBJ2-3; 9 nucleotides align to TRBD2. Germline trimming cut 8 bases from V and 5 bases from J; bases unmatched to any gene: 15. CDR1 and CDR2 (germline): SGDLS, YYNGEE. This CDR3 has 16 residues. In DNA form, the CDR3 reads TGTGCCAGTAATTCCGGGACTAGCAGCCCGGTAGATACGCAGTATTTT. This encodes CASNSGTSSPVDTQYF. Looking up the rest from reference TRBV9 and TRBJ2-3 gives the full variable domain: DSGVTQTPKHLITATGQRVTLRCSPRSGDLSVYWYQQSLDQGLQFLIQYYNGEERAKGNILERFSAQQFPDLHSELNLSSLELGDSALYFCASNSGTSSPVDTQYFGPGTRLTVL.

This clonotype has just a few counts. The chain couples TRBV5-1 to TRBJ1-1; D might be TRBD1 (5 bases). Germline CDR1 and CDR2: SGHRS and YFSETQ. The CDR3 is 15 amino acids. Trimming removed 0 bases at V and 5 bases at J, with 14 bases between. CDR3 nucleotide sequence: TGCGCCAGCAGCTTGGACGGCAGAAAGGGGACTGAAGCTTTCTTT. Its protein product is CASSLDGRKGTEAFF. Drawing the rest from reference TRBV5-1 and TRBJ1-1, the complete variable domain is KAGVTQTPRYLIKTRGQQVTLSCSPISGHRSVSWYQQTPGQGLQFLFEYFSETQRNKGNFPGRFSGRQFSNSRSEMNVSTLELGDSALYLCASSLDGRKGTEAFFGQGTRLTVV.

The CDR3 DNA reads TGTGCCAGCAGTTTATTCAGCGGGAGGCCCGGGGAGCTGTTTTTT. It is translated as CASSLFSGRPGELFF. The rearrangement links TRBV12-3 or TRBV12-4 to TRBJ2-2; 9 bases fit TRBD2. The J segment lost 6 bases and the V segment lost 2 bases, leaving 4 bases of the junction unmatched. The CDR3 is 15 residues long.

The J gene is TRBJ2-1, the V gene TRBV10-2, with a weak D call TRBD2 (5 bases). V was shortened by 4 bases and J by 6 bases, with 13 bases between the two germline ends. The V gene's germline CDR1 is WSHSY and CDR2 SAAADI. The CDR3 sequence is 14 residues long. Written as DNA, the CDR3 is TGCGCCAGCAGTGTTTGGGAGACGCTCAATGAGCAGTTCTTC. Translation gives CASSVWETLNEQFF.

Points on this clonotype: A junction boundary mismatches the germline segment, possibly from a read error. The chain recombines TRBV18 with TRBJ2-1; 7 bases align to TRBD1. Germline V gene sequence: CDR1 KGHSH, CDR2 LQKENI. The CDR3 has 16 amino acids. The DNA for the CDR3 is TGTGCCAGCTCACCAGCCAACAGGGGATTCTACAATGAGCAGTCCTTC. This encodes CASSPANRGFYNEQSF.

Worth noting for this clonotype: Here the CDR3 omits its conserved ending phenylalanine or tryptophan, so a read error is the likely source. This chain uses TRBV19 with TRBJ1-5, with TRBD1 matching over 9 bases. The germline CDR1 and CDR2 sequences are LNHDA and SQIVND (reference sequence). The CDR3 is 16 amino acids. V lost 4 bases to trimming and J lost 6 bases; unmatched junction nucleotides: 10. CDR3 DNA: TGTGCCAGTAGTACCTTGGACAGGGGTGAAATTCAGCCCCAGCATCTT. Translating it yields CASSTLDRGEIQPQHL.

Regarding this clonotype: This may be a read error, as it is one base from a much larger clone. This chain uses TRBV6-1 with TRBJ2-7; 12 nucleotides agree with TRBD2. The CDR3 contains 14 residues. The junction had 6 bases not matched to a gene; V was cut back by 5 bases and J by 7 bases. The germline V gene encodes CDR1 MNHNS and CDR2 SASEGT. In nucleotides, the CDR3 is TGTGCCAGCAGTCAGACTAGCGGGGGATCGGAGCAGTACTTC. Translated, it gives CASSQTSGGSEQYF.

The chain joins TRBV9 to TRBJ1-6; unclear D gene. V lost 0 bases and J lost 7, with 11 bases in between. Per germline, CDR1 SGDLS and CDR2 YYNGEE. This CDR3 has 15 amino acids. CDR3 coding DNA: TGTGCCAGCAGCGTAGAAATGGGCAGCAATTCACCCCTCCACTTT. This gives the protein CASSVEMGSNSPLHF.

The chain is built from TRBV10-3 and TRBJ2-4; the D is unclear. The CDR3 sequence is 13 residues long. Trimming removed 3 bases at V and 2 bases at J, with 5 bases between. CDR1 is ENHRY, CDR2 SYGVKD, per germline. CDR3 DNA: TGTGCCATCAGTGACCCCCCCAAAAACATTCAGTACTTC. It specifies CAISDPPKNIQYF.

This clonotype was detected ten times or more. The chain has TRBV4-1 and TRBJ2-7; D unresolved. The CDR3 is 15 amino acids. Germline CDR1 is MGHRA and CDR2 is YSYEKL. V lost 1 base to trimming and J lost 4 bases, with 14 bases between them. CDR3 sequence reads: CASSQVPSIGYEQYF. The CDR3 DNA is TGCGCCAGCAGCCAAGTCCCTAGTATAGGGTACGAGCAGTACTTC.

In its sample, this clonotype was seen many times. The CDR3 sequence is CASSQTRGGYEQYF. The CDR3 DNA is TGTGCCAGCTCACAAACCAGGGGTGGCTACGAGCAGTACTTC. The gene calls are TRBV18 and TRBJ2-7, with D possibly matching TRBD1 (6 bases). Trimming took off 4 bases at V and 3 bases at J, with 13 bases between the two ends. The CDR3 loop spans 14 amino acids. Germline V gene sequence: CDR1 KGHSH, CDR2 LQKENI.

The gene calls are TRBV7-9 and TRBJ1-2, with TRBD1 as a possible D gene (5 bases). Germline loops: CDR1 SEHNR, CDR2 FQNEAQ (reference sequence). The V and J ends lost 1 base and 14 bases respectively, with 14 bases between them. The CDR3 contains 12 residues. CDR3 coding DNA: TGTGCCAGCAGCTTAGAGCGCAGGGCCTATACCTTC. Its protein product is CASSLERRAYTF.

This clonotype showed up many times. The V call is TRBV20-1, the J call TRBJ2-1; D is undetermined. CDR1 DFQATT and CDR2 SNEGSKA come from the germline V gene (reference sequence). Trimming stripped 1 base from V and 0 bases from J, with 10 bases between. This CDR3 spans 15 amino acids. For the CDR3, the DNA is TGCAGTGCTAGAGCGGTGCGGAGCTCCTACAATGAGCAGTTCTTC. Translated: CSARAVRSSYNEQFF.

This clonotype was seen many times. V is TRBV27 and J is TRBJ2-5, with 10 positions matching TRBD1. Per the germline V gene, CDR1 is MNHEY and CDR2 is SMNVEV (reference sequence). V lost 6 bases, J lost 5 bases, and 6 bases stayed unmatched. The CDR3 runs to 14 residues. The CDR3 DNA reads TGTGCCAGCAGCCGGACAGGGGGAGGGGAGACCCAGTACTTC. The encoded protein is CASSRTGGGETQYF.